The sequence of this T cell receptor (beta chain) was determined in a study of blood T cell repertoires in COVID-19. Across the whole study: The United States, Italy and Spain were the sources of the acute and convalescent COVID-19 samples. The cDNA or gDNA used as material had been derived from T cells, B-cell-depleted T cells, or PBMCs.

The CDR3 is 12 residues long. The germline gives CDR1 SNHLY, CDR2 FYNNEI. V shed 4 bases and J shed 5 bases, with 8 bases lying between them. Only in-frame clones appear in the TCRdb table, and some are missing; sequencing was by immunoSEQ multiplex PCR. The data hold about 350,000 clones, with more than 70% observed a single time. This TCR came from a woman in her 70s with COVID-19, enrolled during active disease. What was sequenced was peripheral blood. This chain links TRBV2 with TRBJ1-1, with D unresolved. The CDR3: CASSGEWTEAFF. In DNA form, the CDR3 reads TGTGCCAGCAGTGGGGAGTGGACTGAAGCTTTCTTT.